The 24 T cell receptor beta chains below come from one sample, sequenced in a study of CD8 T cells in Susac syndrome. A quantity of about 0.5 to 1 ug RNA underwent reverse transcription using random hexamers. TCRdb used MiXCR to reprocess the immunoSEQ multiplex PCR reads, holding one entry per CDR3 protein. Seen here are 150,000 to 200,000 distinct CDR3 sequences, more than 85% observed once, and the top ten hold about 0.17%. Sequenced material: CD8+ T cells from PBMCs. The receptor source for this set is a human donor with Susac syndrome.

The chain is built from TRBV4-2 and TRBJ2-5; a weak D match, TRBD2 (6 bases). Per germline, CDR1 LGHNA and CDR2 YNFKEQ. The V end lost 4 bases, the J end lost 1 base, and 13 bases lay between the germline ends. The CDR3 runs to 15 residues. The CDR3 DNA reads TGTGCCAGCAGCCGTACCGGGGGAACCCAAGAGACCCAGTACTTC. Translating it yields CASSRTGGTQETQYF.

The V and J genes are TRBV11-2 and TRBJ2-7; 7 bases agree with TRBD1. CDR1 and CDR2 (germline): SGHAT, FQNNGV. V dropped 7 bases and J dropped 4; count of bases not matched to a gene: 10. This CDR3 is 14 amino acids long. The chain's CDR3 is CASTTRTGFYEQYF. The CDR3 DNA sequence: TGTGCCAGCACCACCCGGACAGGTTTTTACGAGCAGTACTTC.

The rearrangement links TRBV3-1 to TRBJ1-1, with D uncertain. The V and J ends lost 0 bases and 3 bases respectively, with 8 bases between them. Germline assignment: CDR1 LGHDT and CDR2 YNNKEL (reference sequence). CDR3 length: 14 residues. The CDR3 DNA reads TGTGCCAGCAGCCAAGATACGGGAGACACTGAAGCTTTCTTT. Translating gives CASSQDTGDTEAFF.

The chain is built from TRBV4-1 and TRBJ1-5, with D perhaps matching TRBD1 (5 bases). The CDR3 consists of 16 residues. Trimming shortened V by 0 bases and J by 7 bases, and 16 bases separated the two germline ends. The V gene's germline CDR1 is MGHRA and CDR2 YSYEKL. The CDR3 nucleotides read TGCGCCAGCAGCCAAGATGAAAAGTCGGGGCACCAGCCCCAGCATTTT. Its translation is CASSQDEKSGHQPQHF.

Worth noting for this clonotype: The junction does not match germline at one end; this may be a read error. The rearrangement uses TRBV4-1 and TRBJ1-5; D remains unclear. Germline CDR1 is MGHRA and CDR2 is YSYEKL. The CDR3 is made up of 16 amino acids. CDR3 nucleotide sequence: TGTGCCAGCAGCCACCCAGCACCCGAAAAAGGTCAGCCCCAGCATTTT. Encoded protein: CASSHPAPEKGQPQHF.

The chain uses TRBV11-2 and TRBJ2-7, with D uncertain. The germline V gene encodes CDR1 SGHAT and CDR2 FQNNGV. The CDR3 runs to 14 residues. The V end lost 0 bases, the J end lost 3 bases, and 9 bases lay between the germline ends. CDR3 residues: CASSLEAIFYEQYF. DNA for the CDR3: TGTGCCAGCAGCTTAGAGGCCATCTTCTACGAGCAGTACTTC.

DNA for the CDR3: TGTGCCAGCAGCTTAGGCAGGGGCAATGAGCAGTTCTTC. The encoded protein is CASSLGRGNEQFF. The gene calls are TRBV11-1 and TRBJ2-1, with D perhaps TRBD1 (6 bases). The CDR3 consists of 13 residues. V lost 1 base, J lost 6 bases, and 7 bases lay in between. Per germline, CDR1 SGHAT and CDR2 FQDESV (reference sequence).

The genes are TRBV29-1 and TRBJ2-3; D remains unclear. CDR1 is SQVTM and CDR2 is ANQGSEA in the germline V gene. Trimming removed 6 bases from V and 8 bases from J, with 18 bases in between. The CDR3 has 13 amino acids. The CDR3 DNA reads as TGCAGCGTGTCGACGGAGTCAGGTGCTACGCAGTATTTT. Its translation: CSVSTESGATQYF.

J is TRBJ2-2 and V is TRBV12-3 or TRBV12-4; the match to TRBD1 covers 10 bases. The CDR3 extends over 15 amino acids. Unmatched junction bases numbered 8, after V lost 7 bases and J lost 6 bases. The CDR3 here is CASIPGTGEAGELFF. The CDR3, as DNA: TGTGCCAGCATACCAGGGACAGGGGAAGCCGGGGAGCTGTTTTTT.

The chain couples TRBV12-3 or TRBV12-4 to TRBJ2-1, with TRBD2 identical over 10 bases. With 4 bases clipped from V and 9 bases from J, the junction kept 3 bases outside the gene matches. The CDR3 spans 13 residues. The DNA of the CDR3 is TGTGCCAGCAGTTCGGGACTAGCGAGTGAGCAGTTCTTC. It codes for CASSSGLASEQFF.

The chain uses TRBV25-1 and TRBJ2-3; D not resolved. The ends were cut back, 5 bases at V and 5 bases at J, with 17 bases in the middle. From germline, CDR1 is MGHDK and CDR2 SYGVNS. CDR3 size: 15 residues. CDR3 DNA: TGTGCCAGCAGTTCTCTATCGGAAGGATTAGATACGCAGTATTTT. Translating it yields CASSSLSEGLDTQYF.

The chain uses TRBV7-3 and TRBJ2-6; unclear D gene. V lost 2 bases and J 0 bases, leaving 14 bases between the germline ends. The V gene's germline CDR1 is SGHTA and CDR2 FQGTGA. The CDR3 is made up of 18 amino acids. CDR3 protein: CASSLGQNLVSGANVLTF. The CDR3, as DNA: TGTGCCAGCAGCTTAGGTCAGAATCTTGTCTCTGGGGCCAACGTCCTGACTTTC.

This chain uses TRBV20-1 with TRBJ2-7, with 10 bases matching TRBD1. Trimming at V came to 6 bases and at J to 7 bases, leaving 21 bases not matched to a gene. The CDR3 spans 17 residues. Germline V lookup: CDR1 DFQATT, CDR2 SNEGSKA (reference sequence). CDR3 amino acids: CSAPRQGAAFKTLEQYF. In DNA form, the CDR3 reads TGCAGTGCCCCGAGACAGGGGGCCGCCTTTAAGACCCTAGAGCAGTACTTC.

The rearrangement joins TRBV5-6 to TRBJ2-7; TRBD1 agrees at 9 bases. The V gene end was trimmed by 3 bases and the J gene end by 5 bases; junction bases not matched to a gene: 12. Germline V gives CDR1 SGHDT, CDR2 YYEEEE. The CDR3 runs to 16 residues. DNA of the CDR3: TGTGCCAGCAGCTCGGTTAACAGGGGGCCTAGCGACGAGCAGTACTTC. Its protein product is CASSSVNRGPSDEQYF.

The genes are TRBV6-5 and TRBJ2-3, with a tentative D call TRBD2 (6 bases). This CDR3 comprises 15 residues. The V gene's germline CDR1 is MNHEY and CDR2 SVGAGI. Trimming pared 0 bases from V and 4 bases from J, leaving 11 bases between. The CDR3 DNA reads TGTGCCAGCAGTTACTCCCGGGGGAGCGCAGATACGCAGTATTTT. Translating gives CASSYSRGSADTQYF.

This chain connects TRBV5-1 to TRBJ1-1, with D unresolved. Per the germline V gene, CDR1 is SGHRS and CDR2 is YFSETQ. The CDR3 has 14 amino acids. Trimming left V 0 bases short and J 4 bases short, with 10 bases between. Written as DNA, the CDR3 is TGCGCCAGCAGCTTGGATGCAATGAGCACTGAAGCTTTCTTT. It codes for CASSLDAMSTEAFF.

The chain is built from TRBV11-1 and TRBJ2-1, with 8 bases that match TRBD1. The germline V gene encodes CDR1 SGHAT and CDR2 FQDESV (reference sequence). V lost 2 bases, J lost 4 bases, and 4 bases stayed unmatched. CDR3 length equals 15 residues. Here the CDR3 DNA reads TGTGCCAGCAGCTTACTGGACAGGGATTACAATGAGCAGTTCTTC. Protein sequence: CASSLLDRDYNEQFF. Supplemented by reference TRBV11-1 and TRBJ2-1, the full variable domain reads EAEVAQSPRYKITEKSQAVAFWCDPISGHATLYWYRQILGQGPELLVQFQDESVVDDSQLPKDRFSAERLKGVDSTLKIQPAELGDSAMYLCASSLLDRDYNEQFFGPGTRLTVL.

As DNA, the CDR3 is TGCAGCGTTGAGGGAGACAACTCCTACAATGAGCAGTTCTTC. Its protein product is CSVEGDNSYNEQFF. V and J are TRBV29-1 and TRBJ2-1; possibly TRBD2 for D (5 bases). The CDR3 extends over 14 amino acids. Germline V gives CDR1 SQVTM, CDR2 ANQGSEA. Trimming cost V 3 bases and J 0 bases, with 9 bases left between them.

The rearrangement uses TRBV6-4 and TRBJ1-1; D remains unclear. Germline CDR1 MRHNA, CDR2 SNTAGT. The V and J ends lost 4 bases and 1 base respectively, with 10 bases between them. The CDR3 runs 14 residues. The CDR3 sequence is CASSANSGNTEAFF. In nucleotides, the CDR3 is TGTGCCAGCAGTGCAAATTCCGGGAACACTGAAGCTTTCTTT.

J is TRBJ2-1 and V is TRBV4-1, with a tentative D call TRBD2 (6 bases). V was shortened by 0 bases and J by 3 bases, with 21 bases between the two germline ends. Germline CDR1 MGHRA, CDR2 YSYEKL. This CDR3 region has 19 residues. The CDR3 DNA reads TGCGCCAGCAGCCAAGAGGGTCTCATGGGGGGACTTAACTACAATGAGCAGTTCTTC. Translation gives CASSQEGLMGGLNYNEQFF.

This chain uses TRBV9 with TRBJ1-1; 9 nucleotides line up with TRBD1. After removal of 5 bases from V and 1 base from J, the junction contained 3 bases not matched to a gene. The CDR3 is 14 residues long. The germline V gene encodes CDR1 SGDLS and CDR2 YYNGEE. CDR3 loop: CASRGQGPNTEAFF. The CDR3 nucleotides are TGTGCCAGCAGGGGACAGGGACCGAACACTGAAGCTTTCTTT.

This chain links TRBV29-1 with TRBJ2-1; D is ambiguous. CDR1 and CDR2 from the germline V gene are SQVTM and ANQGSEA. The CDR3 sequence is 12 residues long. V was shortened by 3 bases and J by 1 base, with 4 bases between the two germline ends. CDR3 DNA: TGCAGCGTTGAGGGGTCCTACAATGAGCAGTTCTTC. As protein: CSVEGSYNEQFF.

The chain recombines TRBV20-1 with TRBJ2-2; D is perhaps TRBD2 (5 bases). Per the germline V gene, CDR1 is DFQATT and CDR2 is SNEGSKA (reference sequence). Between the trimmed V and J ends, which lost 1 base and 3 bases, there was a span of 18 bases. The CDR3 extends over 17 amino acids. The CDR3 DNA is TGCAGTGCTAGAGTTTGGGAGCTAGGCCAATACACCGGGGAGCTGTTTTTT. It is translated as CSARVWELGQYTGELFF.

This chain connects TRBV9 to TRBJ2-3; 9 nucleotides agree with TRBD2. The V and J ends lost 1 base and 0 bases, in that order; junction bases with no gene match: 3. The CDR3 has 16 amino acids. From germline, CDR1 is SGDLS and CDR2 YYNGEE. CDR3: CASSVQAGGSTDTQYF. The CDR3 coding sequence is TGTGCCAGCAGCGTACAAGCGGGAGGCAGCACAGATACGCAGTATTTT.